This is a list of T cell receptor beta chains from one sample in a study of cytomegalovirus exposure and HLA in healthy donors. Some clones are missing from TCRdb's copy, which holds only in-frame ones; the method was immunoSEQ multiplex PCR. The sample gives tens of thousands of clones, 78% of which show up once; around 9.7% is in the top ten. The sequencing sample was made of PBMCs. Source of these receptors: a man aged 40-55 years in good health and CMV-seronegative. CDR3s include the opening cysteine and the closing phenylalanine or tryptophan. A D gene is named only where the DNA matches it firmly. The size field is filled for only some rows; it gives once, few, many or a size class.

CDR3nt: TGCAGTGCTAGCCGGGACGAGCAGTACTTC
CDR3aa: CSASRDEQYF
abundance: .
len: 10
d_gene: .
v_gene: TRBV20-1
j_gene: TRBJ2-7

CDR3nt: TGTGCCGGGACGAAACAGGGGGCCAGTGGAAACACCATATATTTT
CDR3aa: CAGTKQGASGNTIYF
abundance: .
len: 15
d_gene: TRBD1
v_gene: TRBV2
j_gene: TRBJ1-3

CDR3nt: TGTGCCAGTAGGCTTCAGGGGATAGGTGACACCGGGGAGCTGTTTTTT
CDR3aa: CASRLQGIGDTGELFF
abundance: .
len: 16
d_gene: .
v_gene: TRBV19
j_gene: TRBJ2-2

CDR3nt: TGTGCCAGCAGCTTAGGGGGCAACCAAGAGACCCAGTACTTC
CDR3aa: CASSLGGNQETQYF
abundance: .
len: 14
d_gene: .
v_gene: TRBV7-9
j_gene: TRBJ2-5

CDR3nt: TGTGCCAGCAGTTTATCGAGGGGGCCTTACAATGAGCAGTTCTTC
CDR3aa: CASSLSRGPYNEQFF
abundance: .
len: 15
d_gene: TRBD1
v_gene: TRBV27
j_gene: TRBJ2-1

CDR3nt: TGCGCCAGCAGCCAAGAGAGGGACAGGCCCCCGAAACTGTCTTTT
CDR3aa: CASSQERDRPPKLSF
abundance: few
len: 15
d_gene: TRBD1
v_gene: TRBV4-1
j_gene: TRBJ1-4

CDR3nt: TGTGCCAGCAGTTTCGACGGCGGTTCTGACTTC
CDR3aa: CASSFDGGSDF
abundance: .
len: 11
d_gene: .
v_gene: TRBV28
j_gene: TRBJ2-7

CDR3nt: TGTGCCAGCTCAACGGACAGGATAACCGGGGAGCTGTTTTTT
CDR3aa: CASSTDRITGELFF
abundance: .
len: 14
d_gene: TRBD1
v_gene: TRBV18
j_gene: TRBJ2-2

CDR3nt: TGTGCCAGCAGCTCAACACAGGGGTCGGCCGGGGAGCTGTTTTTT
CDR3aa: CASSSTQGSAGELFF
abundance: few
len: 15
d_gene: TRBD1
v_gene: TRBV11-3
j_gene: TRBJ2-2

CDR3nt: TGTGCCAGCAGTGCTAGGGACAGGGGTTGGGAGACCCAGTACTTC
CDR3aa: CASSARDRGWETQYF
abundance: .
len: 15
d_gene: TRBD1
v_gene: TRBV9
j_gene: TRBJ2-5

CDR3nt: TGTGCCAGCGTGGGGAACAGGGAGTCCTACAATGAGCAGTTCTTC
CDR3aa: CASVGNRESYNEQFF
abundance: .
len: 15
d_gene: .
v_gene: TRBV7-2
j_gene: TRBJ2-1

CDR3nt: TGTGCCAGCTCACCACTCTCCTTGAATGAGCAGTTCTTC
CDR3aa: CASSPLSLNEQFF
abundance: .
len: 13
d_gene: .
v_gene: TRBV18
j_gene: TRBJ2-1

CDR3nt: TGTGCCAGCAGCCTATATACAGGGTGCGTGACCACTGAAGCTTTCTTT
CDR3aa: CASSLYTGCVTTEAFF
abundance: .
len: 16
d_gene: .
v_gene: TRBV5-6
j_gene: TRBJ1-1

CDR3nt: TGCGCCAGCAGCTTCGGACAGGGTGAGACCCAGTACTTC
CDR3aa: CASSFGQGETQYF
abundance: .
len: 13
d_gene: TRBD1
v_gene: TRBV5-1
j_gene: TRBJ2-5

CDR3nt: TGCGCCAGCAGTCGGACTAGCGATTCCTACGAGCAGTACTTC
CDR3aa: CASSRTSDSYEQYF
abundance: .
len: 14
d_gene: TRBD2
v_gene: TRBV10-1
j_gene: TRBJ2-7

CDR3nt: TGTGCCAGTACCAAGACAGTAGCCAAAAACATTCAGTACTTC
CDR3aa: CASTKTVAKNIQYF
abundance: .
len: 14
d_gene: .
v_gene: TRBV19
j_gene: TRBJ2-4

CDR3nt: TGCGCCAGCAGTGAAGGAGGGACAGGTAACAATGAGCAGTTCTTC
CDR3aa: CASSEGGTGNNEQFF
abundance: .
len: 15
d_gene: TRBD1
v_gene: TRBV10-1
j_gene: TRBJ2-1

CDR3nt: TGTTCCAGCAGCTTAGAGCCCGACCAGGGACTAGACCCTGATACGCAGTATTTT
CDR3aa: CSSSLEPDQGLDPDTQYF
abundance: .
len: 18
d_gene: TRBD2
v_gene: TRBV7-9
j_gene: TRBJ2-3

CDR3nt: TGTGCCAGCAGTTCGGGGTACGGGAACACCGGGGAGCTGTTTTTT
CDR3aa: CASSSGYGNTGELFF
abundance: .
len: 15
d_gene: .
v_gene: TRBV6-5
j_gene: TRBJ2-2

CDR3nt: TGTGCCCTCAGGGCGGGGTCCTACGAGCAGTACTTC
CDR3aa: CALRAGSYEQYF
abundance: .
len: 12
d_gene: .
v_gene: TRBV6-1
j_gene: TRBJ2-7

CDR3nt: TGTGCCAGTAGTATAGTTGGAGGGAGCTCCTACAATGAGCAGTTCTTC
CDR3aa: CASSIVGGSSYNEQFF
abundance: .
len: 16
d_gene: .
v_gene: TRBV19
j_gene: TRBJ2-1

CDR3nt: TGTGCCAGCAGCTTTGCCGGGATCGCTTCGTTGGGTGAGCAGTTCTTC
CDR3aa: CASSFAGIASLGEQFF
abundance: .
len: 16
d_gene: .
v_gene: TRBV7-2
j_gene: TRBJ2-1

CDR3nt: TGTGCCAGCAGCGTCTGGGGGCCGAACACCGGGGAGCTGTTTTTT
CDR3aa: CASSVWGPNTGELFF
abundance: .
len: 15
d_gene: .
v_gene: TRBV2
j_gene: TRBJ2-2

CDR3nt: TGCGCCAGCAGCTATGCCCCCCTAGCGGACTCCTACAATGAGCAGTTCTTC
CDR3aa: CASSYAPLADSYNEQFF
abundance: .
len: 17
d_gene: TRBD2
v_gene: TRBV5-1
j_gene: TRBJ2-1

CDR3nt: TGTGCCAGCTCTAATACAGCTTACGAGCAGTACTTC
CDR3aa: CASSNTAYEQYF
abundance: .
len: 12
d_gene: .
v_gene: TRBV11-2
j_gene: TRBJ2-7

CDR3nt: TGTGCCAGCAAGGGGACAGCAAGTTCCAATGAGCAGTTCTTC
CDR3aa: CASKGTASSNEQFF
abundance: .
len: 14
d_gene: TRBD1
v_gene: TRBV28
j_gene: TRBJ2-1

CDR3nt: TGTGCCAGCAGCCGATCGGGACAGCCGCATGAAAAACTGTTTTTT
CDR3aa: CASSRSGQPHEKLFF
abundance: .
len: 15
d_gene: TRBD1
v_gene: TRBV7-9
j_gene: TRBJ1-4

CDR3nt: TGTGCCAGCAGTGCCCTAGCGGGGTCTAGCACAGATACGCAGTATTTT
CDR3aa: CASSALAGSSTDTQYF
abundance: few
len: 16
d_gene: TRBD2
v_gene: TRBV6-1
j_gene: TRBJ2-3

CDR3nt: TGCGCCAGCTGCAGACAGGTAATAGCCAAAAACATTCAGTACTTC
CDR3aa: CASCRQVIAKNIQYF
abundance: once
len: 15
d_gene: .
v_gene: TRBV10-2
j_gene: TRBJ2-4

CDR3nt: TGTGCCAGCAGTGAACGGGAAGGGAAGGGTGAAGCTTTCTTT
CDR3aa: CASSEREGKGEAFF
abundance: few
len: 14
d_gene: .
v_gene: TRBV6-5
j_gene: TRBJ1-1

CDR3nt: TGTGCCAGCAGCGTAGGAAGCGGGAGGGCAATCGGGGAGCTGTTTTTT
CDR3aa: CASSVGSGRAIGELFF
abundance: .
len: 16
d_gene: TRBD2
v_gene: TRBV9
j_gene: TRBJ2-2

CDR3nt: TGTGCCAGCAGCGTAACCGGGAGCGCCGGGGAGCTGTTTTTT
CDR3aa: CASSVTGSAGELFF
abundance: .
len: 14
d_gene: .
v_gene: TRBV9
j_gene: TRBJ2-2

CDR3nt: TGTGCCAGTAGTTCCGGGACTAGCGGGGGGTCAGATACGCAGTATTTT
CDR3aa: CASSSGTSGGSDTQYF
abundance: .
len: 16
d_gene: TRBD2
v_gene: TRBV19
j_gene: TRBJ2-3

CDR3nt: TGTGCCACACGGGGATGGGAGGGCTACACCTTC
CDR3aa: CATRGWEGYTF
abundance: .
len: 11
d_gene: .
v_gene: TRBV6-5
j_gene: TRBJ1-2

CDR3nt: TGTGCCACCAGCGCCTCCCAGGGTCCGGGAGGGACCCAGTACTTC
CDR3aa: CATSASQGPGGTQYF
abundance: .
len: 15
d_gene: TRBD2
v_gene: TRBV15
j_gene: TRBJ2-5

CDR3nt: TGTGCCAGCAGTGAGGGGCATAGCAATCAGCCCCAGCATTTT
CDR3aa: CASSEGHSNQPQHF
abundance: .
len: 14
d_gene: .
v_gene: TRBV6-1
j_gene: TRBJ1-5

CDR3nt: TGTGCCAGCTCACCACTCGGACAAACTGAAGCTTTCTTT
CDR3aa: CASSPLGQTEAFF
abundance: .
len: 13
d_gene: .
v_gene: TRBV18
j_gene: TRBJ1-1

CDR3nt: TGTGCCAGCAGTGGAAGGGACAGGGCCTACGAGCAGTACTTC
CDR3aa: CASSGRDRAYEQYF
abundance: once
len: 14
d_gene: TRBD1
v_gene: TRBV6-5
j_gene: TRBJ2-7

CDR3nt: TGTGCCAGCAGCCGATCAGGGCTAGACGGTGAAGCTTTCTTT
CDR3aa: CASSRSGLDGEAFF
abundance: .
len: 14
d_gene: .
v_gene: TRBV7-3
j_gene: TRBJ1-1

CDR3nt: TGCGCCAGCAGCATGACAGGGGCAGGGGGAAACACCATATATTTT
CDR3aa: CASSMTGAGGNTIYF
abundance: .
len: 15
d_gene: TRBD1
v_gene: TRBV5-1
j_gene: TRBJ1-3

CDR3nt: TGTGCCAGCAACAGGGGCGAGAGGTACGAGCAGTACTTC
CDR3aa: CASNRGERYEQYF
abundance: .
len: 13
d_gene: TRBD1
v_gene: TRBV2
j_gene: TRBJ2-7

CDR3nt: TGTGCCAGTAGGAACAGGGTCACAGATACGCAGTATTTT
CDR3aa: CASRNRVTDTQYF
abundance: .
len: 13
d_gene: .
v_gene: TRBV19
j_gene: TRBJ2-3

CDR3nt: TGTGCCAGCTCACAGGACAGAAATAACTATGGCTACACCTTC
CDR3aa: CASSQDRNNYGYTF
abundance: .
len: 14
d_gene: .
v_gene: TRBV18
j_gene: TRBJ1-2

CDR3nt: TGTGCCAGTCTTGGACAGACTTACACTGAAGCTTTCTTT
CDR3aa: CASLGQTYTEAFF
abundance: .
len: 13
d_gene: .
v_gene: TRBV19
j_gene: TRBJ1-1

CDR3nt: TGTGCCAGCACCGAGGACAGGGTTTATGGCTACACCTTC
CDR3aa: CASTEDRVYGYTF
abundance: .
len: 13
d_gene: TRBD1
v_gene: TRBV6-5
j_gene: TRBJ1-2